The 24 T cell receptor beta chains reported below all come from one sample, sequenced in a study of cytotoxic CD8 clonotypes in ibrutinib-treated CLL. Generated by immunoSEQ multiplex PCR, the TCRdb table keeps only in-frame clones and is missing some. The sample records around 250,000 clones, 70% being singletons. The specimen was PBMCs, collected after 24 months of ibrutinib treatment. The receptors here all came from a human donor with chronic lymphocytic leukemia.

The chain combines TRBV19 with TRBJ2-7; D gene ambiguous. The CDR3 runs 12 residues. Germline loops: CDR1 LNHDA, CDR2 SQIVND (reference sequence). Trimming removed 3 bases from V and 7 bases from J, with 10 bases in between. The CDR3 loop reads CASSIGQAEQYF. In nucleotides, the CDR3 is TGTGCCAGTAGTATCGGGCAGGCAGAGCAGTACTTC.

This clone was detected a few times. CDR3 sequence: CASTLSWDRERGYTF. The DNA of the CDR3 is TGTGCCAGCACCCTATCGTGGGACAGGGAGCGTGGCTACACCTTC. The rearrangement uses TRBV7-2 and TRBJ1-2; TRBD1 matches at 9 bases. V gave up 7 bases and J gave up 7 bases; unmatched junction bases: 13. The germline V gene has CDR1 SGHTA and CDR2 FQGNSA. The CDR3 has 15 amino acids.

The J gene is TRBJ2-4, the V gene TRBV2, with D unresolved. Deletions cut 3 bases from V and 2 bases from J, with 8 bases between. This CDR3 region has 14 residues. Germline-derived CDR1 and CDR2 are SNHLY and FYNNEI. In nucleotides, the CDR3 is TGTGCCAGCAGTGATTTCGGGTCCAAAAACATTCAGTACTTC. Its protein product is CASSDFGSKNIQYF.

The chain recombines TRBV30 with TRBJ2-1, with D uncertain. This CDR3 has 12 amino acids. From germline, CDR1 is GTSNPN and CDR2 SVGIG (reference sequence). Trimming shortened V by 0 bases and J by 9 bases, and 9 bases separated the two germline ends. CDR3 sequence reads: CAWSVLSGEQFF. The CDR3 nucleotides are TGTGCCTGGAGTGTACTGTCCGGTGAGCAGTTCTTC.

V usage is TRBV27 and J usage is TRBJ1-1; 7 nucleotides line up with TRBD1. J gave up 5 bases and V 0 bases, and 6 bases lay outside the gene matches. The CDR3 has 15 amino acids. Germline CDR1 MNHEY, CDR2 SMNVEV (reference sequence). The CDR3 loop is CASSLSRDSQTEAFF. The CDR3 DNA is TGTGCCAGCAGTTTATCGAGGGACAGCCAAACTGAAGCTTTCTTT.

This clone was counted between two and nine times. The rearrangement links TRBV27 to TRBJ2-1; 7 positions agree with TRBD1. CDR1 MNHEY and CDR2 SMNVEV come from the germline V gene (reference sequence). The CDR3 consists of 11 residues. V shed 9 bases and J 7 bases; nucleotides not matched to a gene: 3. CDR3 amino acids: CASRQGNEQFF. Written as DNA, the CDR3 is TGTGCCAGTAGACAGGGAAATGAGCAGTTCTTC.

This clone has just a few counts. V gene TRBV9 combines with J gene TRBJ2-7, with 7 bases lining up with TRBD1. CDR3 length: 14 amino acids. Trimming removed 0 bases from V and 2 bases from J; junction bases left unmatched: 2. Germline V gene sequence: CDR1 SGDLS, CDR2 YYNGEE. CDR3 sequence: CASSVAGQPYEQYF. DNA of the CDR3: TGTGCCAGCAGCGTAGCGGGACAGCCCTACGAGCAGTACTTC.

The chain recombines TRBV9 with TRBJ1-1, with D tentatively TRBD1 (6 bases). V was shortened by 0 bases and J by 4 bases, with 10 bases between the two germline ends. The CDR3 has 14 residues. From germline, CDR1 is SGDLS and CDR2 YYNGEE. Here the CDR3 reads CASSVEGGPTEAFF. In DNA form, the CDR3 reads TGTGCCAGCAGCGTAGAAGGGGGTCCCACTGAAGCTTTCTTT.

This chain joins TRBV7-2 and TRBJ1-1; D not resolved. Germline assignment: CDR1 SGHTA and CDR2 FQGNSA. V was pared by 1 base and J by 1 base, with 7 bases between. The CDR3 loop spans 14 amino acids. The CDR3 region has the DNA TGTGCCAGCAGCTTAGTGGGCACGAACACTGAAGCTTTCTTT. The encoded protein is CASSLVGTNTEAFF.

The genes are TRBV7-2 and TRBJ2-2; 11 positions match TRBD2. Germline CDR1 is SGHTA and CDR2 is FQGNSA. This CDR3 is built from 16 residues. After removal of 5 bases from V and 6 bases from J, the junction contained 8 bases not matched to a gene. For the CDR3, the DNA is TGTGCCAGCAGCCCTAGCAGTAGCGGGAGGGCCGGGGAGCTGTTTTTT. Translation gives CASSPSSSGRAGELFF.

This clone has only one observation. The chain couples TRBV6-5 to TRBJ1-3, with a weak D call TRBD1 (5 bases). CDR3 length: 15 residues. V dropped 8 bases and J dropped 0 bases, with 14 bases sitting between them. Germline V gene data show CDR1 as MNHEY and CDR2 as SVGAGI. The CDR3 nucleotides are TGTGCCAGCTCTTCGACAGCCAGCTCTGGAAACACCATATATTTT. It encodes CASSSTASSGNTIYF.

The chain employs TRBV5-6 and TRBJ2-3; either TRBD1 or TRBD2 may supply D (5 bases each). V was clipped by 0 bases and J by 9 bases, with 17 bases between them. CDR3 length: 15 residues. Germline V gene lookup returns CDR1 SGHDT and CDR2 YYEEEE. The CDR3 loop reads CASSLARVTGATQYF. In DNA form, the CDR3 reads TGTGCCAGCAGCTTGGCCCGGGTAACCGGGGCGACGCAGTATTTT. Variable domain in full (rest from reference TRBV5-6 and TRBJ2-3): DAGVTQSPTHLIKTRGQQVTLRCSPKSGHDTVSWYQQALGQGPQFIFQYYEEEERQRGNFPDRFSGHQFPNYSSELNVNALLLGDSALYLCASSLARVTGATQYFGPGTRLTVL.

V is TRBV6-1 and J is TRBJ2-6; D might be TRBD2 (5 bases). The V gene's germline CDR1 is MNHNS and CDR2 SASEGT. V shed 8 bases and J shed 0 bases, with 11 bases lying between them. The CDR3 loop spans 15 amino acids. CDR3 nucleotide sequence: TGTGCCAGCGTAGGACTGTTCTCTGGGGCCAACGTCCTGACTTTC. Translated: CASVGLFSGANVLTF.

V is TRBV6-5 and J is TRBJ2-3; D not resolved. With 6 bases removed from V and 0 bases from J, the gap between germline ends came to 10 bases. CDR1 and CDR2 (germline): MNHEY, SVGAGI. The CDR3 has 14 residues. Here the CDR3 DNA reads TGTGCCAGCAGCCGGGCACTTAGCACAGATACGCAGTATTTT. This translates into CASSRALSTDTQYF.

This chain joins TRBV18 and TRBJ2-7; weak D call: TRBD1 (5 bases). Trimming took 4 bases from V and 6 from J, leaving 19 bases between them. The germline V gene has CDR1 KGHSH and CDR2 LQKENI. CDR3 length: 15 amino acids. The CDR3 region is CASSLDDRATSEQYF. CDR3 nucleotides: TGTGCCAGCTCACTAGACGACAGAGCAACTTCCGAGCAGTACTTC. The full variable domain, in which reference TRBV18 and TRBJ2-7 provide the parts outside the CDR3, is NAGVMQNPRHLVRRRGQEARLRCSPMKGHSHVYWYRQLPEEGLKFMVYLQKENIIDESGMPKERFSAEFPKEGPSILRIQQVVRGDSAAYFCASSLDDRATSEQYFGPGTRLTVT.

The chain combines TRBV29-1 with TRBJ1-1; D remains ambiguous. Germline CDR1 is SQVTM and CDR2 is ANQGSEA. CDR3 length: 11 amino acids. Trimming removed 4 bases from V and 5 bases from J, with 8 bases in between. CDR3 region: CSVVEGTEAFF. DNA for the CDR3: TGCAGCGTTGTAGAGGGTACTGAAGCTTTCTTT.

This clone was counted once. The CDR3 sequence: CASRTPGGENEQFF. The CDR3 coding sequence is TGTGCCAGCAGGACCCCAGGGGGAGAAAATGAGCAGTTCTTC. V and J are TRBV28 and TRBJ2-1; 7 bases are a match to TRBD1. After removal of 6 bases from V and 7 bases from J, the junction contained 9 bases not matched to a gene. There are 14 residues in the CDR3. Germline CDR1 MDHEN, CDR2 SYDVKM.

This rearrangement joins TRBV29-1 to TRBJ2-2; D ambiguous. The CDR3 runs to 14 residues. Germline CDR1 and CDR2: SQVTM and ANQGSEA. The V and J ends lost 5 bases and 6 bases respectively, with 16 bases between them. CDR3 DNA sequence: TGCAGCGTTAGGCCCACTGAAGACTCCGGGGAGCTGTTTTTT. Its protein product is CSVRPTEDSGELFF.

This chain's CDR3 is CASSSPEGNNQPQHF. DNA for the CDR3: TGTGCCAGCAGTTCACCGGAGGGAAACAATCAGCCCCAGCATTTT. The chain employs TRBV28 and TRBJ1-5; D is undetermined. V was shortened by 4 bases and J by 3 bases, with 13 bases between the two germline ends. The CDR3 totals 15 residues. Germline CDR1 reads MDHEN; CDR2 reads SYDVKM.

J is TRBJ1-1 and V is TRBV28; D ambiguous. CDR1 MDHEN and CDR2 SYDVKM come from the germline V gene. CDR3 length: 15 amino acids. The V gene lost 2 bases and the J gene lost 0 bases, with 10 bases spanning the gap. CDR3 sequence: CASSLPIGVNTEAFF. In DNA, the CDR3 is TGTGCCAGCAGTTTACCTATCGGGGTGAACACTGAAGCTTTCTTT.

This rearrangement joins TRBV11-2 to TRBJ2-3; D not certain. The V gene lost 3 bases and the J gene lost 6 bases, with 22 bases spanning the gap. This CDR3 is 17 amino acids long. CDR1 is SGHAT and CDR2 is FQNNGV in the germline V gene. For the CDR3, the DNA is TGTGCCAGCAGCTTCGCCGGTGTTTCAATGCACATGGATACGCAGTATTTT. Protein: CASSFAGVSMHMDTQYF.

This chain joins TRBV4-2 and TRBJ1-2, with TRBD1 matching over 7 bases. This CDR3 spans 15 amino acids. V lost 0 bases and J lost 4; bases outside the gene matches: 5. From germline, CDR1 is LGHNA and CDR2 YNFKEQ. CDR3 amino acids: CASSQDATGSYGYTF. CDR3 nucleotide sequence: TGTGCCAGCAGCCAAGACGCGACAGGGAGCTATGGCTACACCTTC.

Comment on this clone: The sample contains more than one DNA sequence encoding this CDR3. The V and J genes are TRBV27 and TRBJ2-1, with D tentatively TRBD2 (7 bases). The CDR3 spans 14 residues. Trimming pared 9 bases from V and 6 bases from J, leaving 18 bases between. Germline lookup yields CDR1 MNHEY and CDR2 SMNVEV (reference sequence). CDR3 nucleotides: TGTGCCAGTAGTCTAGGGGGGGCCGGCAATGAGCAGTTCTTC. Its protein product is CASSLGGAGNEQFF.

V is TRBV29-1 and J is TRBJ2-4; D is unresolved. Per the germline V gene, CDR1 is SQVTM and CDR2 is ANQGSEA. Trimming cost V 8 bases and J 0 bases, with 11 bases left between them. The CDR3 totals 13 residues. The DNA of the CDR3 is TGCAGCTTACGAGACATAGCCAAAAACATTCAGTACTTC. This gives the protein CSLRDIAKNIQYF.